Sequencing of this TCR beta chain was carried out in a study of CD8 T cells in Susac syndrome. Roughly 0.45 to 1 ug RNA was reverse transcribed with random hexamers. Amplification of TCR beta CDR3 by immunoSEQ multiplex PCR spanned 54 Vbeta and 13 Jbeta. One entry per CDR3 protein, called by TCRdb with MiXCR from the immunoSEQ multiplex PCR reads. The sample includes roughly 200,000 distinct CDR3 sequences, about 94% seen only once; the top ten take about 0.1%. Controls were healthy donors (matched for age and sex). V lost 6 bases and J lost 6; bases outside the gene matches: 8. Germline-derived CDR1 and CDR2 are ENHRY and SYGVKD. The CDR3 sequence is 14 residues long.

The V call is TRBV10-3, the J call TRBJ2-7; 10 nucleotides match TRBD2. The sample consisted of CD4+ T cells from PBMCs. The source of this sequence is a human donor in good health. The CDR3 DNA reads TGTGCCATCAGGGAGGACCTAGCGGGGGTCGAGCAGTACTTC. Translation gives CAIREDLAGVEQYF.